This T cell receptor beta chain was retrieved from a study of T cells expressing NK-cell markers. Study-wide context: The sequencing cohort of eight donors included seven HCMV-seropositive individuals and one seronegative individual.

Generation of TCR beta cDNA was performed by 5'RACE template switching incorporating UMIs. For each CDR3 protein, TCRdb gives one entry from its re-call of the 5' RACE reads, without DNA. The specimen's table records roughly 390,000 distinct CDR3 sequences. Regarding this clonotype: The target antigen is unknown.

Study results and limitations: Evidence did not settle whether expanded NKG2C+ T cell clones targeted HCMV.

The CDR3 has 15 residues. Germline CDR1 reads SGDLS; CDR2 reads YYNGEE. Sample: blood T cells: a sorted CD56 or NKG2C T cell subset, CD4+ or CD8+ T cells, or bulk PBMC T cells (not recorded which). This clonotype was sampled from a man aged 18-69 years in good health. V gene TRBV9 combines with J gene TRBJ2-3; TCRdb picks TRBD1, but there is no DNA to check that call. CDR3 protein: CASSVGDGSTDTQYF. Filled out from reference TRBV9 and TRBJ2-3, the complete variable domain reads DSGVTQTPKHLITATGQRVTLRCSPRSGDLSVYWYQQSLDQGLQFLIQYYNGEERAKGNILERFSAQQFPDLHSELNLSSLELGDSALYFCASSVGDGSTDTQYFGPGTRLTVL.